This T cell receptor (beta chain) was captured by sequencing in a study of blood T cells in healthy people across ages. Through a sample-barcoded 5' primer and a J-beta primer mix, a second PCR was run for 7 to 11 cycles. TCRdb passed the 5' RACE reads through MiXCR, listing each CDR3 protein once. In the table there are just under 900,000 distinct CDR3 sequences, around 30% of which are singletons. Extraction yielded at least 5.5 micrograms of total RNA per sample. Looked up from germline, CDR1 is KGHDR and CDR2 is SFDVKD. V was clipped by 1 base and J by 4 bases; unmatched bases: 6. CDR3 length: 16 residues.

Sequencing was done on a sample of blood. The J gene is TRBJ2-3, the V gene TRBV24-1, with TRBD1 matching 8 bases. The clonotype originates from a woman of 80 years or more in good health. The CDR3 DNA is TGTGCCACCAGTGATTTCGGACAGGGACGTTCAGATACGCAGTATTTT. The encoded protein is CATSDFGQGRSDTQYF.